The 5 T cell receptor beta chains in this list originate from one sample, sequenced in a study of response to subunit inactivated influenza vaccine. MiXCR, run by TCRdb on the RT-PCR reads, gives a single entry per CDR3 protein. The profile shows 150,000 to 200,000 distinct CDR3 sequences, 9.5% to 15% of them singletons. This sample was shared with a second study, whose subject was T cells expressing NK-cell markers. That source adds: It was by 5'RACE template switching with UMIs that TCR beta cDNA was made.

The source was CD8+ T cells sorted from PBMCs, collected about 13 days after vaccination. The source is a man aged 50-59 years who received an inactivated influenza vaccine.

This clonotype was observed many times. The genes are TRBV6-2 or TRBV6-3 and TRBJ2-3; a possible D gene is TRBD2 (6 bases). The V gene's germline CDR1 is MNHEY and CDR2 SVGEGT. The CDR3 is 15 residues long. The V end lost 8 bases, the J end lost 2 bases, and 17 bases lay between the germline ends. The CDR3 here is CASSLDSGFTDTQYF. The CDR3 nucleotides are TGTGCCAGCTCCCTTGATAGCGGATTCACAGATACGCAGTATTTT.

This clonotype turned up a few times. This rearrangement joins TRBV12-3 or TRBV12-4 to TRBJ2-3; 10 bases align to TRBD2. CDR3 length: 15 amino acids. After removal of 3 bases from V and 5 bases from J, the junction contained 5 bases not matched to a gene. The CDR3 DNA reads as TGTGCCAGCAGTTTCAGCGGGAGGGCCGAAGATACGCAGTATTTT. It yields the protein CASSFSGRAEDTQYF.

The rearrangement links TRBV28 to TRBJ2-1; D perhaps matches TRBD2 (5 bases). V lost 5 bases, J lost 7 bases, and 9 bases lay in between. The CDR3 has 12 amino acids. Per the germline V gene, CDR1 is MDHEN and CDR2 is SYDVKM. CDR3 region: CASSQLANEQFF. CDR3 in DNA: TGTGCCAGCAGTCAGCTAGCAAATGAGCAGTTCTTC.

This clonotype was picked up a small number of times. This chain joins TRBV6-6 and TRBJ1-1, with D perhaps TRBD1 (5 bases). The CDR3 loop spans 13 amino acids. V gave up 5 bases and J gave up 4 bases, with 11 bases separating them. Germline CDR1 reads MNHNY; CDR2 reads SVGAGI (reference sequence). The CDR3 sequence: CASSHQGVTEAFF. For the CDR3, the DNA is TGTGCCAGCAGTCATCAGGGAGTCACTGAAGCTTTCTTT.

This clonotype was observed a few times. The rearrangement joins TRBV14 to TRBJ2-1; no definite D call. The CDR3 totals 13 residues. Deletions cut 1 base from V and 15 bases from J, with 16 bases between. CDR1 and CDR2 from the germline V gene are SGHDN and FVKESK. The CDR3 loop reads CASSQVAWYGRFF. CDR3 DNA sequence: TGTGCCAGCAGCCAAGTAGCATGGTACGGCAGGTTCTTC. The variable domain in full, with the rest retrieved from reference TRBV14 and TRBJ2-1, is EAGVTQFPSHSVIEKGQTVTLRCDPISGHDNLYWYRRVMGKEIKFLLHFVKESKQDESGMPNNRFLAERTGGTYSTLKVQPAELEDSGVYFCASSQVAWYGRFFGPGTRLTVL.